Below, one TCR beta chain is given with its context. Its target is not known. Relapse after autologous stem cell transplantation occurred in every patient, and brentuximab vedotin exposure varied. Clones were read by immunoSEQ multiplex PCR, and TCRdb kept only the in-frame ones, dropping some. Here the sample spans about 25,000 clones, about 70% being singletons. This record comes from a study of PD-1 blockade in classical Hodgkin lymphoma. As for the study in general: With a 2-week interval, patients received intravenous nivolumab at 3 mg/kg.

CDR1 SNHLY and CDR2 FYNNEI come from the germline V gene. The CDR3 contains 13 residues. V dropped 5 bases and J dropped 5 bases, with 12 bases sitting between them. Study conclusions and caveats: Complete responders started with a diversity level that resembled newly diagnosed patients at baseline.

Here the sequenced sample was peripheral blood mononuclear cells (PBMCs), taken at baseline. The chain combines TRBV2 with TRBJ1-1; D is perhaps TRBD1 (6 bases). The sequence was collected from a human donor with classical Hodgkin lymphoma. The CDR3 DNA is TGTGCCAGCAGTATCCAGGGGTGGACTGAAGCTTTCTTT. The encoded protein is CASSIQGWTEAFF.